The subject of this entry is one TCR beta chain. V lost 4 bases and J 6 bases, leaving 15 bases between the germline ends. Looked up from germline, CDR1 is MNHNS and CDR2 is SASEGT. The CDR3 contains 14 residues. The data were taken from a study of shared clonotypes between healthy human individuals. It was 200 to 250 ng DNA, about 30,000 T cell genomes, that sorted-subset replicate PCRs used. The method was immunoSEQ multiplex PCR; TCRdb's version includes in-frame clones alone and lacks a portion of them. The data hold nearly 1,000,000 clones, with 76% observed a single time. V is TRBV6-1 and J is TRBJ1-2; D call uncertain. Sequencing was done on a sample of memory CD4+ T cells sorted from blood. Subset described: CD45RA-negative fraction. The clonotype was recovered from a man aged 18 to 29 in good health. As DNA, the CDR3 is TGTGCCAGCAGTGGGATTTCGGGGATCAATGGCTACACCTTC. Protein sequence: CASSGISGINGYTF.